This T cell receptor beta chain came from a study of T cell repertoires in ileal Crohn's disease. In the study overall: Median disease duration was about 7.9 years; less than 45% smoked at surgery. Postoperative therapy was given to about half: fewer than 14 thiopurines, 15 to 20 anti-TNF agents. Regarding the study as a whole: High-frequency clones were more common in sorted CD8 than CD4 cells. Compared with non-smokers, active smokers at surgery showed more clonal expansions.

Worth noting for this clone: Its target is not known.

Here immunoSEQ multiplex PCR was the method, and the copy in TCRdb shows in-frame clones only, minus some. The table lists about 13,000 clones, 60% to 85% of them singletons. Trimming removed 4 bases from V and 2 bases from J; junction bases left unmatched: 3. CDR1 is SGHKS, CDR2 YYEKEE, per germline (reference sequence). The CDR3 runs 14 residues. This receptor was identified in an adult with Crohn's disease. Sequences were obtained from ileal tissue. The chain uses TRBV5-5 and TRBJ2-7, with 10 bases lining up with TRBD1. The CDR3 nucleotides read TGTGCCAGCAGCAGGGACAGGGGAGCCTACGAGCAGTACTTC. It yields the protein CASSRDRGAYEQYF. The entire variable domain, with the rest obtained from reference TRBV5-5 and TRBJ2-7, is as follows: DAGVTQSPTHLIKTRGQQVTLRCSPISGHKSVSWYQQVLGQGPQFIFQYYEKEERGRGNFPDRFSARQFPNYSSELNVNALLLGDSALYLCASSRDRGAYEQYFGPGTRLTVT.